Shown below are 23 T cell receptor beta chains from a single sample sequenced in a study of early T cells in non-severe SARS-CoV-2 infection. One entry per CDR3 protein, called by TCRdb with MiXCR from the 5' RACE reads. This sample has approximately 110,000 distinct CDR3 sequences, with 14% to 15% found just once. The source material was whole blood. Every receptor here comes from an adult who was a healthcare worker with PCR-confirmed SARS-CoV-2 infection or an uninfected control (not recorded which).

The J gene is TRBJ2-3, the V gene TRBV29-1, with D perhaps TRBD2 (7 bases). Germline CDR1 SQVTM, CDR2 ANQGSEA. Trimming removed 4 bases at V and 6 bases at J, with 14 bases between. The CDR3 length is 13 residues. The DNA for the CDR3 is TGCAGCGTTGCACGCGGGGGCGGGGATACGCAGTATTTT. Amino acid sequence: CSVARGGGDTQYF.

The sample holds a few counts of this clonotype. V is TRBV7-9 and J is TRBJ2-1; D ambiguous. CDR3 size: 15 residues. V lost 6 bases and J 0 bases, leaving 12 bases between the germline ends. Looked up from germline, CDR1 is SEHNR and CDR2 is FQNEAQ (reference sequence). CDR3 sequence: CASSSDLSSYNEQFF. CDR3 coding DNA: TGTGCCAGCAGTTCGGATTTGAGCTCCTACAATGAGCAGTTCTTC.

Only a few counts were recorded for this clonotype. The chain has TRBV20-1 and TRBJ2-1; D may match TRBD1 or TRBD2 (5 bases each). The CDR3 has 15 residues. Trimming cost V 3 bases and J 8 bases, with 20 bases left between them. Germline V gene sequence: CDR1 DFQATT, CDR2 SNEGSKA (reference sequence). The DNA of the CDR3 is TGCAGTGCTAGTTCGGGGCGGCAAATCTCGGATGAGCAGTTCTTC. Amino acids: CSASSGRQISDEQFF.

The chain combines TRBV12-3 or TRBV12-4 with TRBJ2-1; no reliable D call. The CDR3 loop spans 16 amino acids. V gave up 1 base and J gave up 8 bases, with 18 bases separating them. CDR3 DNA: TGTGCCAGCAGTTTAGAATCTTCTCCTCCGTTCGATGAGCAGTTCTTC. Protein: CASSLESSPPFDEQFF.

The chain uses TRBV2 and TRBJ1-2; D gene ambiguous. Looked up from germline, CDR1 is SNHLY and CDR2 is FYNNEI. Trimming pared 6 bases from V and 8 bases from J, leaving 13 bases between. The length of the CDR3 is 12 residues. The CDR3, as DNA: TGTGCCAGCAGGCCCGGAGGGCAAGGCTACACCTTC. Its protein is CASRPGGQGYTF.

The gene calls are TRBV6-5 and TRBJ2-7; D remains unclear. Between the trimmed V and J ends, which lost 6 bases and 3 bases, there was a span of 6 bases. This CDR3 comprises 11 residues. CDR1 is MNHEY and CDR2 is SVGAGI in the germline V gene. The CDR3 DNA follows: TGTGCCAGCAGGAACCGCTACGAGCAGTACTTC. It translates to CASRNRYEQYF.

This chain connects TRBV9 to TRBJ1-5, with 11 bases that match TRBD1. The CDR3 runs to 14 residues. Looked up from germline, CDR1 is SGDLS and CDR2 is YYNGEE. Trimming cost V 4 bases and J 5 bases; bases outside gene matches: 2. The CDR3 DNA is TGTGCCAGCAGCCAGGGACAGGGGGATCAGCCCCAGCATTTT. It translates to CASSQGQGDQPQHF. Full variable domain (outside the CDR3, taken from reference TRBV9 and TRBJ1-5): DSGVTQTPKHLITATGQRVTLRCSPRSGDLSVYWYQQSLDQGLQFLIQYYNGEERAKGNILERFSAQQFPDLHSELNLSSLELGDSALYFCASSQGQGDQPQHFGDGTRLSIL.

Only a few counts were recorded for this clonotype. Written as DNA, the CDR3 is TGTGCCAGCAGATCGGGGACAGCCCCCGGGGGGGAGACCCAGTACTTC. The encoded protein is CASRSGTAPGGETQYF. The gene calls are TRBV2 and TRBJ2-5, with D tentatively TRBD1 or TRBD2 (7 bases each). Germline assignment: CDR1 SNHLY and CDR2 FYNNEI. CDR3 length: 16 residues. The V end lost 6 bases, the J end lost 5 bases, and 22 bases lay between the germline ends.

This clonotype was seen only a few times. The genes are TRBV20-1 and TRBJ2-5; 8 nucleotides line up with TRBD2. The CDR3 extends over 16 amino acids. CDR1 DFQATT and CDR2 SNEGSKA come from the germline V gene (reference sequence). The ends lost 3 bases at V and 2 bases at J; junction bases unmatched: 11. The CDR3 protein is CSASGAGGFLQETQYF. As DNA, the CDR3 is TGCAGTGCTAGTGGCGCGGGGGGATTCCTTCAAGAGACCCAGTACTTC.

This clonotype has only a few counts. The CDR3 sequence is CASSAQGGNTEAFF. The CDR3 coding sequence is TGTGCCAGCAGTGCACAGGGAGGGAACACTGAAGCTTTCTTT. The J gene is TRBJ1-1, the V gene TRBV2, with D maybe TRBD1 (6 bases). The CDR3 covers 14 residues. Trimming left V 4 bases short and J 1 base short, with 10 bases between. Germline lookup yields CDR1 SNHLY and CDR2 FYNNEI.

This clonotype was picked up many times. The chain employs TRBV4-1 and TRBJ2-5; 10 bases fit TRBD2. CDR3 length: 17 amino acids. Germline assignment: CDR1 MGHRA and CDR2 YSYEKL. The V gene end was trimmed by 1 base and the J gene end by 2 bases; junction bases not matched to a gene: 7. The CDR3 region has the DNA TGCGCCAGCAGCCAAGGTACAACTAGCGGGGATCAAGAGACCCAGTACTTC. This sequence encodes CASSQGTTSGDQETQYF.

The gene calls are TRBV5-1 and TRBJ2-1, with TRBD2 identical over 9 bases. Germline trimming cut 3 bases from V and 7 bases from J; bases unmatched to any gene: 14. This CDR3 region has 17 residues. Germline V gives CDR1 SGHRS, CDR2 YFSETQ. DNA of the CDR3: TGCGCCAGCAGCTCCGACTTGAGCGGGGGGCCCTTAAATGAGCAGTTCTTC. Its protein product is CASSSDLSGGPLNEQFF.

This clonotype was seen a handful of times. The gene calls are TRBV11-3 and TRBJ1-1; D is unclear. Germline V CDR1 and CDR2: SGHNT, YENEEA. The V and J ends lost 1 base and 7 bases respectively, with 10 bases between them. The CDR3 runs 13 residues. The CDR3 DNA is TGTGCCAGCAGCTTAGGCCAGAACTTTGAAGCTTTCTTT. As protein: CASSLGQNFEAFF.

J is TRBJ1-5 and V is TRBV30; D not certain. Trimming removed 1 base at V and 7 bases at J, with 14 bases between. CDR1 and CDR2 (germline): GTSNPN, SVGIG (reference sequence). CDR3 length equals 14 residues. The DNA of the CDR3 is TGTGCCTGGAGTGAGACGGAGAGAGGCCAGCCCCAGCATTTT. It encodes CAWSETERGQPQHF.

This clonotype turned up a few times. V gene TRBV12-3 or TRBV12-4 combines with J gene TRBJ1-2; D uncertain. The germline V and J ends were trimmed by 7 bases and 8 bases, with 20 bases remaining between them. The CDR3 has 14 amino acids. For the CDR3, the DNA is TGTGCCAGCACCCTAGGCCCCGTTTATTGGGGCTACACCTTC. Protein: CASTLGPVYWGYTF.

The sample holds a few counts of this clonotype. V usage is TRBV7-9 and J usage is TRBJ2-2, with TRBD1 as a possible D gene (5 bases). From germline, CDR1 is SEHNR and CDR2 FQNEAQ (reference sequence). This CDR3 is built from 14 residues. The V end was cut by 3 bases, the J end by 2 bases, with 7 bases between. CDR3 in DNA: TGTGCCAGCAGCTTTGACAGTAACACCGGGGAGCTGTTTTTT. Protein: CASSFDSNTGELFF.

This rearrangement joins TRBV5-1 to TRBJ2-7; the D is unclear. Germline V gene lookup returns CDR1 SGHRS and CDR2 YFSETQ. This CDR3 comprises 14 residues. V dropped 4 bases and J dropped 8 bases, with 19 bases sitting between them. CDR3 amino acids: CASSVQWLDSKQYF. CDR3 in DNA: TGCGCCAGCAGCGTGCAGTGGTTGGATAGTAAGCAGTACTTC.

This clonotype came up a few times. This chain uses TRBV7-9 with TRBJ1-2; D gene unclear. The CDR3 length is 13 residues. Per the germline V gene, CDR1 is SEHNR and CDR2 is FQNEAQ (reference sequence). V dropped 7 bases and J dropped 4 bases, with 13 bases sitting between them. The CDR3 region is CASTSSVFYGYTF. The DNA of the CDR3 is TGTGCCAGCACCTCGTCCGTATTCTATGGCTACACCTTC. Full variable domain (missing parts from reference TRBV7-9 and TRBJ1-2): DTGVSQNPRHKITKRGQNVTFRCDPISEHNRLYWYRQTLGQGPEFLTYFQNEAQLEKSRLLSDRFSAERPKGSFSTLEIQRTEQGDSAMYLCASTSSVFYGYTFGSGTRLTVV.

This clonotype appeared a few times. The genes are TRBV19 and TRBJ2-7; 8 positions match TRBD2. The CDR3 loop spans 14 amino acids. Germline V gene data show CDR1 as LNHDA and CDR2 as SQIVND (reference sequence). The V segment lost 4 bases and the J segment 2 bases; nucleotides outside the gene matches: 4. The CDR3 region has the DNA TGTGCCAGTAGTAGTAGCGGGGCCCCCTACGAGCAGTACTTC. Encoded protein: CASSSSGAPYEQYF.

V gene TRBV4-1 combines with J gene TRBJ1-6; TRBD1 is a possible D gene (5 bases). In germline, CDR1 is MGHRA, CDR2 YSYEKL. CDR3 length: 14 amino acids. Trimming took 4 bases from V and 13 from J, leaving 17 bases between them. Here the CDR3 reads CASSRPFTGAPLHF. DNA for the CDR3: TGCGCCAGCAGCCGTCCTTTTACAGGAGCTCCCCTCCACTTT.

This clonotype was seen a few times. This chain connects TRBV29-1 to TRBJ1-2; D is uncertain. The V end lost 1 base, the J end lost 6 bases, and 9 bases lay between the germline ends. Germline lookup yields CDR1 SQVTM and CDR2 ANQGSEA. This CDR3 region has 12 residues. The CDR3 loop reads CSVEGNRDGYTF. In DNA form, the CDR3 reads TGCAGCGTTGAAGGCAATAGGGATGGCTACACCTTC.

This clonotype was seen repeatedly, ten times or more. The V and J genes are TRBV10-3 and TRBJ2-2; possibly TRBD1 for D (5 bases). The V gene lost 2 bases and the J gene lost 1 base, with 8 bases spanning the gap. The CDR3 is made up of 15 amino acids. Germline loops: CDR1 ENHRY, CDR2 SYGVKD. The CDR3 coding sequence is TGTGCCATCAGTGAGGTCAGGGTGAACACCGGGGAGCTGTTTTTT. It is translated as CAISEVRVNTGELFF.

This clonotype was recorded many times. This sequence joins TRBV18 and TRBJ2-7, with a possible D match to TRBD1 (6 bases). In germline, CDR1 is KGHSH, CDR2 LQKENI. The CDR3 runs to 14 residues. The V end lost 6 bases, the J end lost 4 bases, and 16 bases lay between the germline ends. The CDR3 loop is CASSEQGFVYEQYF. The CDR3 coding sequence is TGTGCCAGCTCCGAACAGGGATTCGTGTACGAGCAGTACTTC.